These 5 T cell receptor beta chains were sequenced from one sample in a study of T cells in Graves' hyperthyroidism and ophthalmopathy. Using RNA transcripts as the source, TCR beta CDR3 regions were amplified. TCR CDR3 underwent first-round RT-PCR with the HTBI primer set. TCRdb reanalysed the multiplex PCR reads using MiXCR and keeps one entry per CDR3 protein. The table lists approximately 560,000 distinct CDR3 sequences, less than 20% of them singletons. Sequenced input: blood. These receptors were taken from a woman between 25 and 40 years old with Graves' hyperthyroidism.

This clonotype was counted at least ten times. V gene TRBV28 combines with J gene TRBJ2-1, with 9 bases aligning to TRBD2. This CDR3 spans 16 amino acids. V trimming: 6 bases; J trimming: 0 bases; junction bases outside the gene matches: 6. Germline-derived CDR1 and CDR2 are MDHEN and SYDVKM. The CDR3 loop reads CASRGSGRSSYNEQFF. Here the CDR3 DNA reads TGTGCCAGCAGGGGGAGCGGGAGGAGCTCCTACAATGAGCAGTTCTTC.

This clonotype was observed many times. The CDR3 DNA reads TGTGCCAGCGGAAAGACAGGGCTTAGGTACAATGAGCAGTTCTTC. Translating gives CASGKTGLRYNEQFF. The J gene is TRBJ2-1, the V gene TRBV27, with 7 bases fitting TRBD1. The CDR3 length is 15 residues. Germline-derived CDR1 and CDR2 are MNHEY and SMNVEV (reference sequence). The V gene end was trimmed by 8 bases and the J gene end by 4 bases; junction bases not matched to a gene: 11.

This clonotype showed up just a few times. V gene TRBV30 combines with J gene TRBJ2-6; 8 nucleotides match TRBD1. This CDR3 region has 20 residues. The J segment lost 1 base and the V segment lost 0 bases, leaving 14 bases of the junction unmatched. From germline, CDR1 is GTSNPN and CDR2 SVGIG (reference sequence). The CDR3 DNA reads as TGTGCCTGGAGTGTACGTGTGAGCAGGGGGCACCATTCTGGGGCCAACGTCCTGACTTTC. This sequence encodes CAWSVRVSRGHHSGANVLTF. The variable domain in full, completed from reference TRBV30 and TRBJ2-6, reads SQTIHQWPATLVQPVGSPLSLECTVEGTSNPNLYWYRQAAGRGLQLLFYSVGIGQISSEVPQNLSASRPQDRQFILSSKKLLLSDSGFYLCAWSVRVSRGHHSGANVLTFGAGSRLTVL.

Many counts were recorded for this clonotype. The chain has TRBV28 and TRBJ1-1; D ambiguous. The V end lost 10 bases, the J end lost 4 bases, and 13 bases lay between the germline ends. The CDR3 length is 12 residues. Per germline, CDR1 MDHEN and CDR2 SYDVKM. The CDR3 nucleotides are TGTGCCACCCTACTGGTGGGCACTGAAGCTTTCTTT. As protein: CATLLVGTEAFF.

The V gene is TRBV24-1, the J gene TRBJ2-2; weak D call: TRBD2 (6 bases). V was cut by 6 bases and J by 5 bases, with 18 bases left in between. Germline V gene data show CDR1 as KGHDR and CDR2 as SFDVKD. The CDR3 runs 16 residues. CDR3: CATSSSVSVGTGELFF. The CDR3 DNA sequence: TGTGCCACCAGTTCTAGCGTGTCAGTTGGTACCGGGGAGCTGTTTTTT.